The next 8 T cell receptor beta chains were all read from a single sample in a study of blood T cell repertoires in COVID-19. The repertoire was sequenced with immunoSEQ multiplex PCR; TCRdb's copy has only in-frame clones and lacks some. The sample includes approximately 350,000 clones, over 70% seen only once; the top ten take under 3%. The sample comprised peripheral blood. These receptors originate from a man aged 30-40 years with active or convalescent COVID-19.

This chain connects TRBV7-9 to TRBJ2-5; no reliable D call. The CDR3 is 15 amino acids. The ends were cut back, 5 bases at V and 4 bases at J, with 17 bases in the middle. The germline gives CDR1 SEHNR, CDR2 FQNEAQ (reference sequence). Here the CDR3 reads CASSPPGRPGETQYF. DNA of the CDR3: TGTGCCAGCAGCCCCCCGGGTAGACCGGGAGAGACCCAGTACTTC.

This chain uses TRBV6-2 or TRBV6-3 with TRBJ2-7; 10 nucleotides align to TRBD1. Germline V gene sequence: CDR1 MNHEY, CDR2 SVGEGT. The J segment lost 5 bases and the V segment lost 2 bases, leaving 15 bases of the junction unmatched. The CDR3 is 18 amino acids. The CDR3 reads CASSYPTGTGENSDEQYF. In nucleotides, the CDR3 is TGTGCCAGCAGTTACCCGACCGGGACAGGGGAAAATAGCGACGAGCAGTACTTC.

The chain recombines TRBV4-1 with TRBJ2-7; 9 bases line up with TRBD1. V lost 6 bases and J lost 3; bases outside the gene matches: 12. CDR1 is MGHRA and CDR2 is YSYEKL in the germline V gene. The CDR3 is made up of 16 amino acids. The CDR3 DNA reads TGCGCCAGCAGGGCAATCTACCGGGACAGGGACTACGAGCAGTACTTC. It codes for CASRAIYRDRDYEQYF.

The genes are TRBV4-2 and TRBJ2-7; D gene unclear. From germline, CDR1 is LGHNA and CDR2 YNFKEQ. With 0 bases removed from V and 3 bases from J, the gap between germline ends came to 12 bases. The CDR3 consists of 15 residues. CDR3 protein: CASSQENVAFYEQYF. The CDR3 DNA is TGTGCCAGCAGCCAAGAAAATGTGGCTTTCTACGAGCAGTACTTC.

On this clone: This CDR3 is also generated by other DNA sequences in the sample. The chain's CDR3 is CASSPRGLNTEAFF. The CDR3 DNA follows: TGTGCCAGTAGTCCCCGAGGGTTGAACACTGAAGCTTTCTTT. The rearrangement uses TRBV19 and TRBJ1-1; D uncertain. The CDR3 has 14 residues. V was cut by 5 bases and J by 0 bases, with 10 bases left in between. Germline-derived CDR1 and CDR2 are LNHDA and SQIVND (reference sequence).

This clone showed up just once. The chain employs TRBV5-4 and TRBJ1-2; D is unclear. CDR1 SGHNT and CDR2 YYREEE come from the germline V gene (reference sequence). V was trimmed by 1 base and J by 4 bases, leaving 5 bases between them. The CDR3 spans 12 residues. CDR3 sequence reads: CASSLNSYGYTF. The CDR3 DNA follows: TGTGCCAGCAGCTTGAACAGCTATGGCTACACCTTC.

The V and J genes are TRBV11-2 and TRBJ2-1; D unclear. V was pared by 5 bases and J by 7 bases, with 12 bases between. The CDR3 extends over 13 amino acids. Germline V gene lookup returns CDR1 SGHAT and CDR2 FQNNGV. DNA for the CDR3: TGTGCCAGCAGCCGACTCAACCTTAATGAGCAGTTCTTC. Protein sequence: CASSRLNLNEQFF.

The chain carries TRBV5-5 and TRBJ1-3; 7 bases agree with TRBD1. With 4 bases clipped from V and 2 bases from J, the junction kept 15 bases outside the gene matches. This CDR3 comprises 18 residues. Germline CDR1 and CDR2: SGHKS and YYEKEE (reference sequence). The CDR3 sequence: CASSQEPGQKFAGNTIYF. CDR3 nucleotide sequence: TGTGCCAGCAGCCAAGAACCGGGACAGAAGTTTGCTGGAAACACCATATATTTT.